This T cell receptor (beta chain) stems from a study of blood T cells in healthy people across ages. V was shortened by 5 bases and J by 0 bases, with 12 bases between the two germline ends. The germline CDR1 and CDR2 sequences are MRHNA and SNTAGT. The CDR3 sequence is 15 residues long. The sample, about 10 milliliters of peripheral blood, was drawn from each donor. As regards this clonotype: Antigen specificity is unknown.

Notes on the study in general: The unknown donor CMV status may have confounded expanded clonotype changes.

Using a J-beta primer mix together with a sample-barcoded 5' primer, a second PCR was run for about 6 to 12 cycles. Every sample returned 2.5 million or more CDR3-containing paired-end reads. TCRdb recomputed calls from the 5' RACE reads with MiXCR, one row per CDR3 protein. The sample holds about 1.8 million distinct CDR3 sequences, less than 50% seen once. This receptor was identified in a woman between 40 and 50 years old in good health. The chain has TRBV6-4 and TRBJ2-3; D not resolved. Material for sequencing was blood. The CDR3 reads CASSQDPFSTDTQYF. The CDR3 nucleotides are TGTGCCAGCAGTCAAGATCCTTTTAGCACAGATACGCAGTATTTT.